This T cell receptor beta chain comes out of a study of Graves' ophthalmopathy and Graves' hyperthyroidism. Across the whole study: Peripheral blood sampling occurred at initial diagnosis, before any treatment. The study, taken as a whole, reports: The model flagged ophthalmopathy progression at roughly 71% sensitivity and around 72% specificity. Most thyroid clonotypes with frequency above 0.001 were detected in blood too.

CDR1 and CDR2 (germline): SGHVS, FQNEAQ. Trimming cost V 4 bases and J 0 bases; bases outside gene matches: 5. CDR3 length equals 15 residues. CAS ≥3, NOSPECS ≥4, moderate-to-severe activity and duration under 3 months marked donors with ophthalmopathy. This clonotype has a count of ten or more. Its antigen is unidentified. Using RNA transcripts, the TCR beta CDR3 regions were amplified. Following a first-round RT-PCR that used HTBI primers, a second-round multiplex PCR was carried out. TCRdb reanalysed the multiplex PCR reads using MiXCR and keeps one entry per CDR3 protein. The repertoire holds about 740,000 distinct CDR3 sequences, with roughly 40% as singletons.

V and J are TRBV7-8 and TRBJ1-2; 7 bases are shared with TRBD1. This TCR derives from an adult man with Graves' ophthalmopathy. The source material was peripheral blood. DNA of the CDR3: TGTGCCAGCAGCTCAGGGGACAGAACTAACTATGGCTACACCTTC. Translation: CASSSGDRTNYGYTF.